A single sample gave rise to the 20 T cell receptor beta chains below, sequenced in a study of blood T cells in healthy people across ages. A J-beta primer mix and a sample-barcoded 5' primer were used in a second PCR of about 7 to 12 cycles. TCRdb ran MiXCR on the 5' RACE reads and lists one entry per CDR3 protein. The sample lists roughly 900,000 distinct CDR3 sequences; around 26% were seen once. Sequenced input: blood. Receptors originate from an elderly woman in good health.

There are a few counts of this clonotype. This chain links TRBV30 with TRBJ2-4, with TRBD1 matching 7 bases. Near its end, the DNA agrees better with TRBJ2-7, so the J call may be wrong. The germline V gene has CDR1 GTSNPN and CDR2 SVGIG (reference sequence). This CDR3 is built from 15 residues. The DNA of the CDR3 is TGTGCCTGGAGTGTCAGGGGGTGGGTGGTCCACGAGCAGTACTTC. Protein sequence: CAWSVRGWVVHEQYF.

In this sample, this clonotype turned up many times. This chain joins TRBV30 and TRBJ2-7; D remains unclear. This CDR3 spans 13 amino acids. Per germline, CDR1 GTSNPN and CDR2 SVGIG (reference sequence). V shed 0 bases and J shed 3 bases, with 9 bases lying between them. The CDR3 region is CAWSVGQNYEQYF. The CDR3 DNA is TGTGCCTGGAGTGTTGGGCAGAACTACGAGCAGTACTTC.

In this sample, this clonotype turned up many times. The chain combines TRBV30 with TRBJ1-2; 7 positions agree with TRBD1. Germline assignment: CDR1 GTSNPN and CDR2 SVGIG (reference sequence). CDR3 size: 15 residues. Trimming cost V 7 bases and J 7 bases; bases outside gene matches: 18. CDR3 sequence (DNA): TGTGCCTCCATCGAGGAGGGGGCGTTTAGTACTGGCTACACCTTC. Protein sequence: CASIEEGAFSTGYTF.

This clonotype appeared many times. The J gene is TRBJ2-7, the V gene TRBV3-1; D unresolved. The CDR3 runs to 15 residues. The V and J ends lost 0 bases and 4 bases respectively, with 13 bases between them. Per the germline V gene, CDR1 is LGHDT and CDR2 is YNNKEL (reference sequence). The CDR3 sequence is CASSQDAVRPYEQYF. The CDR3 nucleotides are TGTGCCAGCAGCCAAGATGCCGTCAGACCGTACGAGCAGTACTTC.

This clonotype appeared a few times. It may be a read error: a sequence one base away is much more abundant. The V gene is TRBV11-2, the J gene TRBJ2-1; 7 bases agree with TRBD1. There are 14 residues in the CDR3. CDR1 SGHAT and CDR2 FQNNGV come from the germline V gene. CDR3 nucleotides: TGTGCCAACAGCACGGGGACAGTCTACAATGAGCAGTTCTTC. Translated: CANSTGTVYNEQFF. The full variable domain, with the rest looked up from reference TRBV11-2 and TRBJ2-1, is EAGVAQSPRYKIIEKRQSVAFWCNPISGHATLYWYQQILGQGPKLLIQFQNNGVVDDSQLPKDRFSAERLKGVDSTLKIQPAKLEDSAVYLCANSTGTVYNEQFFGPGTRLTVL.

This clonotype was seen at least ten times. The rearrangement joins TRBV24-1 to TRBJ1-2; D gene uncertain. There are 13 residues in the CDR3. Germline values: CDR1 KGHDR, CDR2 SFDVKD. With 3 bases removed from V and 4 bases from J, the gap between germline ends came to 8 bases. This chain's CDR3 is CATSDARSYGYTF. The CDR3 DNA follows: TGTGCCACCAGTGATGCAAGAAGCTATGGCTACACCTTC.

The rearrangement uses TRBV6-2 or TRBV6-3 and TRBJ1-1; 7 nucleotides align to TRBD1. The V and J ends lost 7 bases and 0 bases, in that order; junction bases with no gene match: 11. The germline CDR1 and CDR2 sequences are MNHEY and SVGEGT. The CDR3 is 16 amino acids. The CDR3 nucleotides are TGTGCCAGCAAGAGGGGGCTAACCGAGCTGAACACTGAAGCTTTCTTT. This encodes CASKRGLTELNTEAFF.

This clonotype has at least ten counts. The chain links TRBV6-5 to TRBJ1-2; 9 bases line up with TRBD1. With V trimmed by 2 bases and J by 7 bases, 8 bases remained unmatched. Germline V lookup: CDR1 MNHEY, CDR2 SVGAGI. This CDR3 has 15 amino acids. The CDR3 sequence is CASSYPGQGRGGYTF. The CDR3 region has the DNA TGTGCCAGCAGTTACCCGGGACAGGGCAGGGGTGGCTACACCTTC.

CDR3 amino acids: CASSFTGTSIQDIQYF. CDR3 in DNA: TGTGCCAGCAGTTTCACCGGGACTAGCATTCAAGACATTCAGTACTTC. The V gene is TRBV12-3 or TRBV12-4, the J gene TRBJ2-5; 9 bases align to TRBD2. Judging by the DNA end, TRBJ2-4 fits better; the J call may be wrong. There are 16 residues in the CDR3.

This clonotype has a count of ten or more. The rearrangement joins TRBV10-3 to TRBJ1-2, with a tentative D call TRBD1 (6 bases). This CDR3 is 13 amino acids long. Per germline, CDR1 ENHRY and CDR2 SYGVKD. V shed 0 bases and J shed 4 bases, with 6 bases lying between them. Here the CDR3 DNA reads TGTGCCATCAGTGAGTCAGGGGGCTATGGCTACACCTTC. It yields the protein CAISESGGYGYTF.

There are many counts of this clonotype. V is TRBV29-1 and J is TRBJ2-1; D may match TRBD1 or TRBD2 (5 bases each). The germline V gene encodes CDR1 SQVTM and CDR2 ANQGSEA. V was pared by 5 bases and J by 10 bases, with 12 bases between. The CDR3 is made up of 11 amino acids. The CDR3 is CSVPDWGEQFF. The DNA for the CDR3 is TGCAGCGTTCCCGACTGGGGGGAGCAGTTCTTC.

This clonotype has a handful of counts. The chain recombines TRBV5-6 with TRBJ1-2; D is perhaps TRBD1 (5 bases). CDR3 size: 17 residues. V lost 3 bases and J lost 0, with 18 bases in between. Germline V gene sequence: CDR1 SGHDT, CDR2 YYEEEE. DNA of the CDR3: TGTGCCAGCAGCTACCGCAGCACAGGCGTTACTAACTATGGCTACACCTTC. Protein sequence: CASSYRSTGVTNYGYTF. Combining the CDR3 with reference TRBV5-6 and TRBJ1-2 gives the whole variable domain DAGVTQSPTHLIKTRGQQVTLRCSPKSGHDTVSWYQQALGQGPQFIFQYYEEEERQRGNFPDRFSGHQFPNYSSELNVNALLLGDSALYLCASSYRSTGVTNYGYTFGSGTRLTVV.

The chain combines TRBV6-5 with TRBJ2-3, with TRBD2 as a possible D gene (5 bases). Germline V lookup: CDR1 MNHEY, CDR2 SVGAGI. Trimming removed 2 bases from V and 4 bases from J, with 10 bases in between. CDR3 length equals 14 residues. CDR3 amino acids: CASSYGLAADTQYF. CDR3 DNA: TGTGCCAGCAGTTACGGTCTAGCTGCAGATACGCAGTATTTT.

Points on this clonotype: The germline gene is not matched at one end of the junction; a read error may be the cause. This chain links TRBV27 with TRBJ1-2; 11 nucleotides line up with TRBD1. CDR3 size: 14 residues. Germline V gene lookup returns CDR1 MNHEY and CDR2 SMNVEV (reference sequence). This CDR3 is CTSSPDRGLYGYTF. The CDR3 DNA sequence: TGTACCAGCAGTCCGGACAGGGGGCTGTATGGCTACACCTTC.

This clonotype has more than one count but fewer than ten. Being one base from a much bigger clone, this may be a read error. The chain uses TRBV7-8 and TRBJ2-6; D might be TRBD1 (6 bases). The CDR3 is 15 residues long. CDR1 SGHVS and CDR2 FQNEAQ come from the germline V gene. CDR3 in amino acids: CASSQTGSGANVRTF. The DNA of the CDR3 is TGTGCCAGCAGCCAGACAGGCTCTGGGGCCAACGTCCGGACTTTC.

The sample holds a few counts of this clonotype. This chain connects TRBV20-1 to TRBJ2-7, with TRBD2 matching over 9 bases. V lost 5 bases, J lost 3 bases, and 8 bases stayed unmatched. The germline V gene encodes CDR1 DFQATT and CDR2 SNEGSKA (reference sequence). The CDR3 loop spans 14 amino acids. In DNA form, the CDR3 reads TGCAGTGCTCAGAGCGGGGGGATCCTCTACGAGCAGTACTTC. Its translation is CSAQSGGILYEQYF.

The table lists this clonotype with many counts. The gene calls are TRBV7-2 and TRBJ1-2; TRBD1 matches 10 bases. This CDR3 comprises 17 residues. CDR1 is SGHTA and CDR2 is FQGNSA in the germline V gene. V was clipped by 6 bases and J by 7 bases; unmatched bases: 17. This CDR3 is CASSGLTGGSNVFGYTF. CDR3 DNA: TGTGCCAGCAGTGGTTTGACAGGGGGCTCCAATGTATTTGGCTACACCTTC.

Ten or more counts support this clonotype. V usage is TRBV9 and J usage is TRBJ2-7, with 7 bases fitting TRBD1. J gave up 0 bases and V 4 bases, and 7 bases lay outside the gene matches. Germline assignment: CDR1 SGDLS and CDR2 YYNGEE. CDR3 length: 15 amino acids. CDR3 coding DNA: TGTGCCAGCAGCCCGCACAGGGGCTTCTCCTACGAGCAGTACTTC. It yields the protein CASSPHRGFSYEQYF.

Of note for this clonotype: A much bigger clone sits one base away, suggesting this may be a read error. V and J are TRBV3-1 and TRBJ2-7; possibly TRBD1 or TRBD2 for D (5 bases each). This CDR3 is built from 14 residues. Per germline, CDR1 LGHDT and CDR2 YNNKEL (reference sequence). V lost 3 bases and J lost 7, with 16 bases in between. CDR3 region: CASSQENWGNEQYF. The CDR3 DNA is TGTGCCAGCAGCCAGGAAAATTGGGGGAATGAGCAGTACTTC.

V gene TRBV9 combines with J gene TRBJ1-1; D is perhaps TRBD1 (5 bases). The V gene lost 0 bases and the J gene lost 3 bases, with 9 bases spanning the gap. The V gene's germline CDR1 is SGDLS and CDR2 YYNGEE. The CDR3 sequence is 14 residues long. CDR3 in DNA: TGTGCCAGCAGCGTAGCCTGGGGGGACACTGAAGCTTTCTTT. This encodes CASSVAWGDTEAFF. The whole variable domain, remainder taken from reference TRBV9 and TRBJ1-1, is DSGVTQTPKHLITATGQRVTLRCSPRSGDLSVYWYQQSLDQGLQFLIQYYNGEERAKGNILERFSAQQFPDLHSELNLSSLELGDSALYFCASSVAWGDTEAFFGQGTRLTVV.